Presented here are 17 T cell receptor beta chains from one specimen sequenced in a study of blood T cell repertoires in COVID-19. TCRdb's table, derived via immunoSEQ multiplex PCR, lists solely in-frame clones and lacks some. The sample includes tens of thousands of clones, about 90% seen only once; the top ten take 43%. Specimen: peripheral blood. The receptor set was obtained from a woman aged 55-69 years with COVID-19, enrolled during active disease.

The rearrangement joins TRBV2 to TRBJ2-3; 10 nucleotides match TRBD1. The CDR3 length is 15 residues. With 4 bases clipped from V and 3 bases from J, the junction kept 4 bases outside the gene matches. Germline V lookup: CDR1 SNHLY, CDR2 FYNNEI. CDR3 nucleotide sequence: TGTGCCAGCAGTGGCCGGACAGGGGGGACAGATACGCAGTATTTT. Its translation: CASSGRTGGTDTQYF.

The V and J genes are TRBV19 and TRBJ1-5, with 7 positions matching TRBD1. The CDR3 is made up of 14 amino acids. Germline trimming cut 3 bases from V and 4 bases from J; bases unmatched to any gene: 3. The germline gives CDR1 LNHDA, CDR2 SQIVND (reference sequence). CDR3 DNA sequence: TGTGCCAGTAGTATGGGACAGAAGAATCAGCCCCAGCATTTT. Protein: CASSMGQKNQPQHF.

This chain joins TRBV6-6 and TRBJ2-1, with D perhaps TRBD2 (6 bases). The CDR3 extends over 16 amino acids. Germline CDR1 is MNHNY and CDR2 is SVGAGI (reference sequence). V lost 6 bases, J lost 5 bases, and 20 bases lay in between. CDR3 residues: CASRPGVGGLNNEQFF. In DNA, the CDR3 is TGTGCCAGCAGACCCGGAGTGGGAGGCTTGAACAATGAGCAGTTCTTC.

The chain carries TRBV19 and TRBJ2-1, with TRBD2 identical over 10 bases. CDR3 length: 14 residues. Per the germline V gene, CDR1 is LNHDA and CDR2 is SQIVND (reference sequence). The V gene end was trimmed by 7 bases and the J gene end by 6 bases; junction bases not matched to a gene: 6. CDR3 sequence: CASTTAGGPNEQFF. CDR3 in DNA: TGTGCCAGTACCACAGCGGGGGGGCCCAATGAGCAGTTCTTC.

The chain carries TRBV4-3 and TRBJ2-7; 8 nucleotides line up with TRBD2. Germline-derived CDR1 and CDR2 are LGHNA and YSLEER. The V and J ends lost 0 bases and 5 bases, in that order; junction bases with no gene match: 9. The CDR3 consists of 16 residues. The CDR3 DNA follows: TGCGCCAGCAGCCAAGATAGAGCCCCGCGGGGGGACGAGCAGTACTTC. This gives the protein CASSQDRAPRGDEQYF.

The chain uses TRBV9 and TRBJ1-4; a possible D gene is TRBD1 (6 bases). V was cut by 2 bases and J by 4 bases, with 9 bases left in between. The germline V gene has CDR1 SGDLS and CDR2 YYNGEE. This CDR3 has 14 residues. In nucleotides, the CDR3 is TGTGCCAGCAGCGTCCAGGGGATTAATGAAAAACTGTTTTTT. The encoded protein is CASSVQGINEKLFF.

The rearrangement joins TRBV19 to TRBJ2-5; 8 positions match TRBD2. The V and J ends lost 6 bases and 1 base, in that order; junction bases with no gene match: 4. Germline V gene data show CDR1 as LNHDA and CDR2 as SQIVND (reference sequence). CDR3 length: 14 amino acids. Here the CDR3 DNA reads TGTGCCAGTAGCGGGGGGGGCGCCCAAGAGACCCAGTACTTC. The encoded protein is CASSGGGAQETQYF.

This clone appeared a single time. CDR3 in DNA: TGTGCCAGCAGCCCCCGACAGAAATCCTACAATGAGCAGTTCTTC. As protein: CASSPRQKSYNEQFF. The chain employs TRBV7-9 and TRBJ2-1; possible D gene TRBD1, 5 bases. The V gene lost 5 bases and the J gene lost 1 base, with 12 bases spanning the gap. Germline V lookup: CDR1 SEHNR, CDR2 FQNEAQ (reference sequence). This CDR3 contains 15 residues.

The chain employs TRBV28 and TRBJ2-4, with 8 bases that match TRBD1. Trimming at V came to 5 bases and at J to 8 bases, leaving 8 bases not matched to a gene. CDR3 length equals 14 residues. CDR1 MDHEN and CDR2 SYDVKM come from the germline V gene. DNA of the CDR3: TGTGCCAGCAGTCCACCGACAGGGGAGGACATTCAGTACTTC. The encoded protein is CASSPPTGEDIQYF.

The chain carries TRBV14 and TRBJ2-5; possibly TRBD1 for D (6 bases). This CDR3 region has 13 residues. With 4 bases removed from V and 2 bases from J, the gap between germline ends came to 8 bases. Germline-derived CDR1 and CDR2 are SGHDN and FVKESK. The CDR3 DNA sequence: TGTGCCAGCAGCCGGACAGTACAAGAGACCCAGTACTTC. It encodes CASSRTVQETQYF. Combining the CDR3 with reference TRBV14 and TRBJ2-5 gives the whole variable domain EAGVTQFPSHSVIEKGQTVTLRCDPISGHDNLYWYRRVMGKEIKFLLHFVKESKQDESGMPNNRFLAERTGGTYSTLKVQPAELEDSGVYFCASSRTVQETQYFGPGTRLLVL.

The chain uses TRBV2 and TRBJ1-2; 7 nucleotides line up with TRBD1. This CDR3 is built from 14 residues. Trimming at V came to 6 bases and at J to 2 bases, leaving 6 bases not matched to a gene. The germline CDR1 and CDR2 sequences are SNHLY and FYNNEI. CDR3 nucleotides: TGTGCCAGCAGGGCAGGGGGTATCAACTATGGCTACACCTTC. Its translation is CASRAGGINYGYTF. Based on the CDR3 plus reference TRBV2 and TRBJ1-2, the full variable domain is EPEVTQTPSHQVTQMGQEVILRCVPISNHLYFYWYRQILGQKVEFLVSFYNNEISEKSEIFDDQFSVERPDGSNFTLKIRSTKLEDSAMYFCASRAGGINYGYTFGSGTRLTVV.

This chain connects TRBV7-9 to TRBJ2-3, with TRBD2 as a possible D gene (7 bases). The CDR3 sequence is 15 residues long. Trimming cost V 3 bases and J 5 bases, with 15 bases left between them. Germline V gene sequence: CDR1 SEHNR, CDR2 FQNEAQ (reference sequence). CDR3 DNA sequence: TGTGCCAGCAGCTTCGGGGGGCAGCAGGGAGATACGCAGTATTTT. This codes for CASSFGGQQGDTQYF.

The gene calls are TRBV11-3 and TRBJ1-1; weak D call: TRBD1 (5 bases). Germline values: CDR1 SGHNT, CDR2 YENEEA. The CDR3 spans 13 residues. V lost 8 bases to trimming and J lost 2 bases, with 12 bases between them. As DNA, the CDR3 is TGTGCCAGCTTAGGGGAACTCAACACTGAAGCTTTCTTT. Its translation is CASLGELNTEAFF.

The V call is TRBV10-1, the J call TRBJ1-1; D unclear. V shed 4 bases and J shed 6 bases, with 12 bases lying between them. The CDR3 runs to 13 residues. Germline loops: CDR1 WNHNN, CDR2 SYGVQD (reference sequence). CDR3 sequence (DNA): TGCGCCAGCAGTGGGCATCTCGGGGCTGAAGCTTTCTTT. It is translated as CASSGHLGAEAFF.

The chain couples TRBV6-5 to TRBJ2-7, with TRBD1 matching over 9 bases. Germline CDR1 reads MNHEY; CDR2 reads SVGAGI. The CDR3 sequence is 14 residues long. V lost 7 bases to trimming and J lost 2 bases; unmatched junction nucleotides: 6. The CDR3 nucleotides read TGTGCCAGCATTGCGGGACAGGGCGCCTACGAGCAGTACTTC. As protein: CASIAGQGAYEQYF.

In this sample, this clone turned up once. This chain joins TRBV19 and TRBJ1-1, with a weak D call TRBD1 (5 bases). Per the germline V gene, CDR1 is LNHDA and CDR2 is SQIVND (reference sequence). Trimming took 3 bases from V and 1 from J, leaving 12 bases between them. CDR3 size: 15 residues. As DNA, the CDR3 is TGTGCCAGTAGTATCTCGTCCGGGGGGAACACTGAAGCTTTCTTT. Amino acid sequence: CASSISSGGNTEAFF.

The rearrangement joins TRBV7-2 to TRBJ2-3; D might be TRBD2 (6 bases). Trimming shortened V by 5 bases and J by 5 bases, and 20 bases separated the two germline ends. CDR3 size: 16 residues. Germline values: CDR1 SGHTA, CDR2 FQGNSA. The chain's CDR3 is CASSPGGVGAGDTQYF. In DNA form, the CDR3 reads TGTGCCAGCAGCCCCGGGGGAGTGGGAGCGGGAGATACGCAGTATTTT.